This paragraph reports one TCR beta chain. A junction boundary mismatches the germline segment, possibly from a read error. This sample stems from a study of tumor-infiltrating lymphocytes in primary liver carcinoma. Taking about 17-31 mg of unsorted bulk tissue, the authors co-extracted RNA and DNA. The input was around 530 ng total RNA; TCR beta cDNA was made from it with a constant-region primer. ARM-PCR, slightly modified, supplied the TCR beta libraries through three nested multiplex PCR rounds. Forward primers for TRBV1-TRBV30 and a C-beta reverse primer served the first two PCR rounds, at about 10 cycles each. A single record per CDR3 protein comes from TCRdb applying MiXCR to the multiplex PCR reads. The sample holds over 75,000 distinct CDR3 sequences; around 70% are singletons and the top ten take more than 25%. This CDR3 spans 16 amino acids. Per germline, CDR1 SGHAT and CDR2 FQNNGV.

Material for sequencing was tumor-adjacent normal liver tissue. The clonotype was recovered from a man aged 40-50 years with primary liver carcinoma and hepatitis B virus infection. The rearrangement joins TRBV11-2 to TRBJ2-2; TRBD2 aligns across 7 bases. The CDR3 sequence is CTSSPLASGISGELFF. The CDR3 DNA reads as TGTACCAGCAGCCCACTGGCGAGCGGGATATCCGGGGAGCTGTTTTTT.